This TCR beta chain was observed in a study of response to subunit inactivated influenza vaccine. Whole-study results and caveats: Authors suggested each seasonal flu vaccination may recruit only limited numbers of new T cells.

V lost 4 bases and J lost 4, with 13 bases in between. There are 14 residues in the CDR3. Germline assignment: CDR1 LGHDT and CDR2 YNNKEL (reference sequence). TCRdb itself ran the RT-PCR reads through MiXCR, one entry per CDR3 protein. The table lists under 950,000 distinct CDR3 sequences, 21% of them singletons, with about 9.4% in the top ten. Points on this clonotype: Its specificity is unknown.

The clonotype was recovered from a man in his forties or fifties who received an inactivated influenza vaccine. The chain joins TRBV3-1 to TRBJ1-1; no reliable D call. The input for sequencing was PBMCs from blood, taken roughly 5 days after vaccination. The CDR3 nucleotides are TGTGCCAGCAGCCCTGGGAAGTTGGGCACTGAAGCTTTCTTT. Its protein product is CASSPGKLGTEAFF.